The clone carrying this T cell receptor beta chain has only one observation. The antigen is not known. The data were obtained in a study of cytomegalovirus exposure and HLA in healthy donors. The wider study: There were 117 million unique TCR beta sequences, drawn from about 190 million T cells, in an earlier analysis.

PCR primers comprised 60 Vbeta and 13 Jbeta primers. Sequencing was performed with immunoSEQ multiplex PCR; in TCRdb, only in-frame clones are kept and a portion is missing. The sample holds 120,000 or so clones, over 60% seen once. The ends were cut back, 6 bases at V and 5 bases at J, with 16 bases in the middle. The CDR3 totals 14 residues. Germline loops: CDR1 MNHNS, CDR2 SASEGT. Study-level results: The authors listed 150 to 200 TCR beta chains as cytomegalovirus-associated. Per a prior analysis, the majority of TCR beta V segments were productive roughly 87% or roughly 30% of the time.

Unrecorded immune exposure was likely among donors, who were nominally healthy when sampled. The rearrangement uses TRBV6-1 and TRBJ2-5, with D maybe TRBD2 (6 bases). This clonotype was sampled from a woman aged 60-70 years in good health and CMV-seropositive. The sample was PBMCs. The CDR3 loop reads CASRPRGSTETQYF. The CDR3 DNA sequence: TGTGCCAGCAGGCCCCGGGGGTCGACCGAGACCCAGTACTTC.